This is a list of T cell receptor beta chains from one sample in a study of blood T cells in healthy people across ages. A single record per CDR3 protein comes from TCRdb applying MiXCR to the 5' RACE reads. The sample holds approximately 1,100,000 distinct CDR3 sequences; under 45% are singletons and the top ten take 15% to 20%. Sample: blood. The receptors here all came from a woman aged 60-75 years in good health. CDR3s include the opening cysteine and the closing phenylalanine or tryptophan. The order of the fields is CDR3 length, V gene, D gene, J gene, clone size, CDR3 DNA, CDR3 protein. The D gene is left open where the match is weak. Size values are once, few and many counts, or a class for expanded clones, and some rows have none.

17	TRBV27	NA	TRBJ2-3	NA	TGTGCCAGCAGTTTATCGGTTGGCAGTAGGAGGACAGATACGCAGTATTTT	CASSLSVGSRRTDTQYF
14	TRBV5-1	NA	TRBJ2-2	NA	TGCGCCAGCAGCCCTGGCAGGGCGGCCGGGGAGCTGTTTTTT	CASSPGRAAGELFF
15	TRBV20-1	TRBD1	TRBJ1-5	NA	TGCAGTGCTGGAACCGGGACAGGTATTCATCAGCCCCAGCATTTT	CSAGTGTGIHQPQHF
15	TRBV29-1	NA	TRBJ2-1	NA	TGCAGCGTTGAACAACACAGGGGGGGAAACAATGAGCAGTTCTTC	CSVEQHRGGNNEQFF
13	TRBV25-1	TRBD1	TRBJ2-7	NA	TGTGCCAGCGGGAGAGGGGGCCCCTACGAGCAGTACTTC	CASGRGGPYEQYF
14	TRBV10-3	TRBD1	TRBJ1-1	NA	TGTGCCATCAGTGACAGGGGGCGAGGCACTGAAGCTTTCTTT	CAISDRGRGTEAFF
15	TRBV30	NA	TRBJ2-6	few	TGTGCCTGGAGTGTAGGGGGGACTGGGGCCAACGTCCTGACTTTC	CAWSVGGTGANVLTF
14	TRBV9	NA	TRBJ2-5	few	TGTGCCAGCAGCGTCTCCAGATGGGGGGAGACCCAGTACTTC	CASSVSRWGETQYF
15	TRBV20-1	TRBD2	TRBJ2-1	NA	TGCAGTGCAGCCCTGGGACTAGTGGGCGGGAATGAGCAGTTCTTC	CSAALGLVGGNEQFF
13	TRBV29-1	TRBD2	TRBJ2-7	few	TGCAGCGTTCGGGTTAGCGGGAGCTACGAGCAGTACTTC	CSVRVSGSYEQYF